This is a list of T cell receptor beta chains from one sample in a study of cytomegalovirus exposure and HLA in healthy donors. Clones were sequenced by immunoSEQ multiplex PCR, and TCRdb holds only the in-frame ones, with some missing. The sample has 150,000 to 200,000 clones; about 85% are singletons. Material for sequencing was PBMCs. The receptors come from a man aged 18 to 30 in good health and CMV-seropositive. Both conserved end residues are part of each CDR3. The order of the fields is J gene, V gene, clone size, D gene, CDR3 DNA, CDR3 protein. A D gene is named only where the DNA matches it firmly. Clone sizes are given selectively: once, few, many, or a class where the clone is expanded.

J gene: TRBJ1-1
V gene: TRBV2
clone size: NA
D gene: TRBD1
CDR3 DNA: TGTGCCAGCAGTCGACAGGGCCAGAACACTGAAGCTTTCTTT
CDR3 protein: CASSRQGQNTEAFF

J gene: TRBJ2-1
V gene: TRBV25-1
clone size: NA
D gene: NA
CDR3 DNA: TGTGCCAGCAGTGAAAGGGGCAGGGGGGATAGGGGACCCGAGCAGTTCTTC
CDR3 protein: CASSERGRGDRGPEQFF

J gene: TRBJ1-2
V gene: TRBV2
clone size: NA
D gene: TRBD1
CDR3 DNA: TGTGCCAGCAGTCCTTCCCGGGACAGGGGCCCCTATGGCTACACCTTC
CDR3 protein: CASSPSRDRGPYGYTF

J gene: TRBJ2-6
V gene: TRBV5-6
clone size: NA
D gene: NA
CDR3 DNA: TGTGCCAGCAGCTTTTTGGGGAGCTCTCTTGGGGCCAACGTCCTGACTTTC
CDR3 protein: CASSFLGSSLGANVLTF

J gene: TRBJ2-7
V gene: TRBV2
clone size: NA
D gene: TRBD2
CDR3 DNA: TGTGCCAGCAGTCTCGGGACTAGCGGGAGGTATAACGAGCAGTACTTC
CDR3 protein: CASSLGTSGRYNEQYF

J gene: TRBJ2-5
V gene: TRBV13
clone size: NA
D gene: NA
CDR3 DNA: TGTGCCAGCAGCCCGACTGAACTTCAAGAGACCCAGTACTTC
CDR3 protein: CASSPTELQETQYF

J gene: TRBJ1-2
V gene: TRBV15
clone size: once
D gene: TRBD1
CDR3 DNA: TGTGCCACCAGACACACAGGGGGCATCTATGGCTACACCTTC
CDR3 protein: CATRHTGGIYGYTF

J gene: TRBJ1-4
V gene: TRBV2
clone size: NA
D gene: NA
CDR3 DNA: TGTGCCAGCAGTCCACCGATGGGCCGGGGTGAAAAACTGTTTTTT
CDR3 protein: CASSPPMGRGEKLFF

J gene: TRBJ2-5
V gene: TRBV5-1
clone size: NA
D gene: TRBD2
CDR3 DNA: TGCGCCAGCAGCTTGTCGGGCAGGGAGGGGACCCAGTACTTC
CDR3 protein: CASSLSGREGTQYF

J gene: TRBJ2-3
V gene: TRBV28
clone size: NA
D gene: NA
CDR3 DNA: TGTGCCAGCAGTCCCTGGGGGGTAACAGATACGCAGTATTTT
CDR3 protein: CASSPWGVTDTQYF

J gene: TRBJ2-1
V gene: TRBV6-5
clone size: NA
D gene: NA
CDR3 DNA: TGTGCCAGCAGTCAAAACAGGGGGGGGTACAATGAGCAGTTCTTC
CDR3 protein: CASSQNRGGYNEQFF

J gene: TRBJ2-7
V gene: TRBV4-1
clone size: NA
D gene: NA
CDR3 DNA: TGCGCCAGCAGCCAAGAGGGAGCTGATTACAGCGAGCAGTACTTC
CDR3 protein: CASSQEGADYSEQYF

J gene: TRBJ2-6
V gene: TRBV18
clone size: NA
D gene: NA
CDR3 DNA: TGTGCCAGCTCCCTCGGTAACTCTGGGGCCAACGTCCTGACTTTC
CDR3 protein: CASSLGNSGANVLTF

J gene: TRBJ2-2
V gene: TRBV14
clone size: NA
D gene: NA
CDR3 DNA: TGTGCCAGCAGCCAACCCTGGGACTCCTCTACCGGGGAGCTGTTTTTT
CDR3 protein: CASSQPWDSSTGELFF

J gene: TRBJ1-6
V gene: TRBV5-1
clone size: NA
D gene: NA
CDR3 DNA: TGCGCCAGCAGCTTGGGGCAGGAGGGGTCACCCCTCCACTTT
CDR3 protein: CASSLGQEGSPLHF

J gene: TRBJ2-7
V gene: TRBV7-8
clone size: NA
D gene: TRBD2
CDR3 DNA: TGTGCCAGCGGCCGGCTAGCGGCCTACGAGCAGTACTTC
CDR3 protein: CASGRLAAYEQYF

J gene: TRBJ2-7
V gene: TRBV28
clone size: NA
D gene: NA
CDR3 DNA: TGTGCCAGCAGTTCAGAGGGGGGGTTAGGGATCGAGCAGTACTTC
CDR3 protein: CASSSEGGLGIEQYF

J gene: TRBJ2-7
V gene: TRBV25-1
clone size: few
D gene: NA
CDR3 DNA: TGTGCCAGCAGTGCCCTTTACGAGCAGTACTTC
CDR3 protein: CASSALYEQYF

J gene: TRBJ1-5
V gene: TRBV6-5
clone size: few
D gene: TRBD1
CDR3 DNA: TGTGCCAGCAGTTACGGATCAGGGGGACAGCCCCAGCATTTT
CDR3 protein: CASSYGSGGQPQHF

J gene: TRBJ2-1
V gene: TRBV5-1
clone size: NA
D gene: NA
CDR3 DNA: TGCGCCAGCAGCTTGGACGGCGGGTGGGCCTACAATGAGCAGTTCTTC
CDR3 protein: CASSLDGGWAYNEQFF

J gene: TRBJ2-1
V gene: TRBV28
clone size: NA
D gene: NA
CDR3 DNA: TGTGCCAGCAGTTTCTCTTTAAACTCCTACAATGAGCAGTTCTTC
CDR3 protein: CASSFSLNSYNEQFF

J gene: TRBJ1-2
V gene: TRBV27
clone size: NA
D gene: TRBD1
CDR3 DNA: TGTGCCAGCAGCTGGGCGGGACAGGGAAACTATGGCTACACCTTC
CDR3 protein: CASSWAGQGNYGYTF

J gene: TRBJ2-7
V gene: TRBV5-1
clone size: NA
D gene: TRBD1
CDR3 DNA: TGCGCCAGCAGCTGGGGGACAGCAGACTACGAGCAGTACTTC
CDR3 protein: CASSWGTADYEQYF

J gene: TRBJ2-1
V gene: TRBV19
clone size: few
D gene: TRBD1
CDR3 DNA: TGTGCCAGTACCTTTACAGGGGGCTACAATGAGCAGTTCTTC
CDR3 protein: CASTFTGGYNEQFF

J gene: TRBJ1-1
V gene: TRBV29-1
clone size: NA
D gene: NA
CDR3 DNA: TGCAGCGTGCGGACAGACATGAACACTGAAGCTTTCTTT
CDR3 protein: CSVRTDMNTEAFF

J gene: TRBJ1-1
V gene: TRBV29-1
clone size: NA
D gene: NA
CDR3 DNA: TGCAGCGTCCGAGTCTCAACGGAAGCTTTCTTT
CDR3 protein: CSVRVSTEAFF

J gene: TRBJ2-6
V gene: TRBV5-1
clone size: few
D gene: NA
CDR3 DNA: TGCGCCAGCAGCTTGGGCAGCTCTGGGGCCAACGTCCTGACTTTC
CDR3 protein: CASSLGSSGANVLTF

J gene: TRBJ2-1
V gene: TRBV7-3
clone size: NA
D gene: TRBD2
CDR3 DNA: TGTGCCAGCAGGGGCGGGGGGGCAGATAATGAGCAGTTCTTC
CDR3 protein: CASRGGGADNEQFF

J gene: TRBJ2-7
V gene: TRBV6-1
clone size: NA
D gene: TRBD1
CDR3 DNA: TGTGCCAGCAGTGAGCCGGGACAGGGGTACTACGAGCAGTACTTC
CDR3 protein: CASSEPGQGYYEQYF

J gene: TRBJ1-4
V gene: TRBV5-1
clone size: once
D gene: TRBD1
CDR3 DNA: TGCGCCAGCAGCTTTGGACAGGATTTT
CDR3 protein: CASSFGQDF

J gene: TRBJ1-2
V gene: TRBV7-9
clone size: NA
D gene: TRBD1
CDR3 DNA: TGTGCCAGCAGCCCCGGATGGGACAGCTCCTATGGCTACACCTTC
CDR3 protein: CASSPGWDSSYGYTF

J gene: TRBJ2-7
V gene: TRBV10-3
clone size: NA
D gene: NA
CDR3 DNA: TGTGCCATCAGTGAGTATAAGGGGCTTTACGAGCAGTACTTC
CDR3 protein: CAISEYKGLYEQYF